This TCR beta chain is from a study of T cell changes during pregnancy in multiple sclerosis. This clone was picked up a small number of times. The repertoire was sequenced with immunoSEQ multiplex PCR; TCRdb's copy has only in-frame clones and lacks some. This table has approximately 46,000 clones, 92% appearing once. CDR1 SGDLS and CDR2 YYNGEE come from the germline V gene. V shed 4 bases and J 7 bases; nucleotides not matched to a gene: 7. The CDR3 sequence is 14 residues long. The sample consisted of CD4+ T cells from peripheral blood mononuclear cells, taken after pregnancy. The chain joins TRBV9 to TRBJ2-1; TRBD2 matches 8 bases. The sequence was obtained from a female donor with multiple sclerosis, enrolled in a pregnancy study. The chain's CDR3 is CASSPRLALNEQFF. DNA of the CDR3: TGTGCCAGCAGCCCCAGACTAGCGCTAAATGAGCAGTTCTTC.